The 30 T cell receptor beta chains in this list originate from one sample, sequenced in a study of shared clonotypes between healthy human individuals. Profiled with immunoSEQ multiplex PCR; TCRdb holds only in-frame clones, not every one. The table includes around 2,000,000 clones, 93% detected once. Terminally differentiated effector memory CD45RA+ cells were left out of the naive CD8 fraction, which was CD45RO-negative and positively selected for CCR7. Sequencing used naive CD8+ T cells from PBMCs. The receptor source for this set is a man between 18 and 35 years old in good health. Some clones in this sample may be carry-over from other donors' samples.

Here the CDR3 reads CASSQMNRGIILETQYF. CDR3 coding DNA: TGTGCCAGCAGCCAAATGAACAGGGGGATAATCTTAGAGACCCAGTACTTC. This chain connects TRBV7-9 to TRBJ2-5; 8 positions match TRBD1. Germline CDR1 is SEHNR and CDR2 is FQNEAQ (reference sequence). CDR3 length: 17 amino acids. The V gene end was trimmed by 5 bases and the J gene end by 4 bases; junction bases not matched to a gene: 15.

The V gene is TRBV11-2, the J gene TRBJ2-1; D gene unclear. Germline V lookup: CDR1 SGHAT, CDR2 FQNNGV. Trimming stripped 1 base from V and 5 bases from J, with 6 bases between. The CDR3 sequence is 13 residues long. The CDR3 reads CASSLVPNNEQFF. In DNA, the CDR3 is TGTGCCAGCAGCTTAGTTCCAAACAATGAGCAGTTCTTC.

DNA for the CDR3: TGTGCCAGCAGTTACGGAGAGAAAGAGACCCAGTACTTC. Protein sequence: CASSYGEKETQYF. The chain joins TRBV6-5 to TRBJ2-5; the D is unclear. Between the trimmed V and J ends, which lost 2 bases and 3 bases, there was a span of 7 bases. This CDR3 has 13 amino acids. Germline V lookup: CDR1 MNHEY, CDR2 SVGAGI.

The V call is TRBV9, the J call TRBJ2-2, with D unclear. The CDR3 loop spans 15 amino acids. The germline V and J ends were trimmed by 3 bases and 6 bases, with 15 bases remaining between them. Germline CDR1 is SGDLS and CDR2 is YYNGEE. The CDR3 spells CASSAATAIAGELFF. The CDR3 DNA reads TGTGCCAGCAGCGCTGCAACCGCGATCGCCGGGGAGCTGTTTTTT.

V and J are TRBV11-2 and TRBJ2-7, with D perhaps matching TRBD1 (6 bases). The V gene's germline CDR1 is SGHAT and CDR2 FQNNGV. This CDR3 has 15 amino acids. Trimming removed 7 bases at V and 5 bases at J, with 21 bases between. The CDR3 nucleotides are TGTGCCAGCACCCCGAGGGTTCAGGGGAATGACGAGCAGTACTTC. Translated, it gives CASTPRVQGNDEQYF. Full variable domain (remainder filled in from reference TRBV11-2 and TRBJ2-7): EAGVAQSPRYKIIEKRQSVAFWCNPISGHATLYWYQQILGQGPKLLIQFQNNGVVDDSQLPKDRFSAERLKGVDSTLKIQPAKLEDSAVYLCASTPRVQGNDEQYFGPGTRLTVT.

On this clone: This sample also contains other DNA sequences that code for the same CDR3. The V call is TRBV27, the J call TRBJ2-7; no reliable D call. This CDR3 has 13 amino acids. Trimming pared 6 bases from V and 0 bases from J, leaving 9 bases between. CDR1 and CDR2 (germline): MNHEY, SMNVEV (reference sequence). In DNA, the CDR3 is TGTGCCAGCAGCCCAAGGGTCTCCTACGAGCAGTACTTC. This encodes CASSPRVSYEQYF.

This clone was seen only a few times. The chain has TRBV7-9 and TRBJ1-2; D remains unclear. V was clipped by 5 bases and J by 3 bases, with 13 bases between them. From germline, CDR1 is SEHNR and CDR2 FQNEAQ (reference sequence). The CDR3 extends over 14 amino acids. The CDR3 is CASSPDPLHYGYTF. The CDR3 DNA is TGTGCCAGCAGCCCCGATCCTCTCCACTATGGCTACACCTTC. Using reference TRBV7-9 and TRBJ1-2 for the parts outside the CDR3, the full variable domain is DTGVSQNPRHKITKRGQNVTFRCDPISEHNRLYWYRQTLGQGPEFLTYFQNEAQLEKSRLLSDRFSAERPKGSFSTLEIQRTEQGDSAMYLCASSPDPLHYGYTFGSGTRLTVV.

CDR3: CASSSTNLAARYEQYF. The CDR3 DNA reads TGTGCCAGCAGCTCGACCAACCTAGCGGCGCGCTACGAGCAGTACTTC. V usage is TRBV11-2 and J usage is TRBJ2-7; 7 nucleotides agree with TRBD2. The V and J ends lost 4 bases and 3 bases, in that order; junction bases with no gene match: 12. Germline CDR1 SGHAT, CDR2 FQNNGV. This CDR3 region has 16 residues.

The V and J genes are TRBV28 and TRBJ1-1; the D gene is possibly TRBD1 (6 bases). Looked up from germline, CDR1 is MDHEN and CDR2 is SYDVKM. CDR3 length equals 17 residues. With 1 base removed from V and 11 bases from J, the gap between germline ends came to 26 bases. CDR3 protein: CASSLYGGVGGQSRAFF. The CDR3 bases are TGTGCCAGCAGTTTATACGGGGGAGTTGGGGGCCAGTCTAGGGCTTTCTTT.

The chain combines TRBV28 with TRBJ2-3, with a weak D call TRBD1 (7 bases). Trimming stripped 7 bases from V and 0 bases from J, with 20 bases between. Per germline, CDR1 MDHEN and CDR2 SYDVKM. This CDR3 is built from 17 residues. Written as DNA, the CDR3 is TGTGCCAGCACTTCCCCTAGGAGGGGGCCTAGCACAGATACGCAGTATTTT. Protein sequence: CASTSPRRGPSTDTQYF.

The rearrangement links TRBV2 to TRBJ1-2; D might be TRBD1 (5 bases). This CDR3 contains 14 residues. The germline V gene has CDR1 SNHLY and CDR2 FYNNEI. Trimming removed 8 bases at V and 4 bases at J, with 17 bases between. CDR3 bases: TGTGCCAGCCCCGGACCCCAGGGAGTCTATGGCTACACCTTC. Amino acid sequence: CASPGPQGVYGYTF. Complete variable domain (other parts from reference TRBV2 and TRBJ1-2): EPEVTQTPSHQVTQMGQEVILRCVPISNHLYFYWYRQILGQKVEFLVSFYNNEISEKSEIFDDQFSVERPDGSNFTLKIRSTKLEDSAMYFCASPGPQGVYGYTFGSGTRLTVV.

The CDR3 nucleotides read TGCAGCGTTGAAGATCTCCCCAGCTATGGCTACACCTTC. This codes for CSVEDLPSYGYTF. This chain joins TRBV29-1 and TRBJ1-2, with D hard to call. Trimming removed 0 bases at V and 4 bases at J, with 9 bases between. The CDR3 has 13 amino acids. Per germline, CDR1 SQVTM and CDR2 ANQGSEA. Filled out from reference TRBV29-1 and TRBJ1-2, the complete variable domain reads SAVISQKPSRDICQRGTSLTIQCQVDSQVTMMFWYRQQPGQSLTLIATANQGSEATYESGFVIDKFPISRPNLTFSTLTVSNMSPEDSSIYLCSVEDLPSYGYTFGSGTRLTVV.

V usage is TRBV4-2 and J usage is TRBJ2-7; 14 bases agree with TRBD2. The CDR3 spans 16 residues. Unmatched junction bases numbered 8, after V lost 4 bases and J lost 6 bases. Germline V CDR1 and CDR2: LGHNA, YNFKEQ. CDR3 DNA: TGTGCCAGCAGCCCTCAGACTAGCGGGAGGGCCCCCGAGCAGTACTTC. Protein sequence: CASSPQTSGRAPEQYF.

This chain connects TRBV5-1 to TRBJ1-2, with D unresolved. The length of the CDR3 is 16 residues. Trimming stripped 0 bases from V and 1 base from J, with 13 bases between. The germline V gene encodes CDR1 SGHRS and CDR2 YFSETQ. The CDR3 sequence is CASSLGERVFNYGYTF. DNA of the CDR3: TGCGCCAGCAGCTTGGGGGAGCGAGTCTTTAACTATGGCTACACCTTC.

The chain combines TRBV6-6 with TRBJ2-7; a weak D match, TRBD1 (5 bases). The ends were cut back, 9 bases at V and 2 bases at J, with 14 bases in the middle. Looked up from germline, CDR1 is MNHNY and CDR2 is SVGAGI (reference sequence). The CDR3 extends over 13 amino acids. The chain's CDR3 is CASGLGQTYEQYF. For the CDR3, the DNA is TGTGCCAGTGGCCTCGGACAAACCTACGAGCAGTACTTC.

With regard to this clone: Other DNA sequences within the sample encode an identical CDR3. The V call is TRBV9, the J call TRBJ1-1, with 8 bases matching TRBD1. Germline V CDR1 and CDR2: SGDLS, YYNGEE. The trim removed 3 bases at V and 2 bases at J, leaving 3 bases unmatched. The length of the CDR3 is 14 residues. The CDR3 sequence is CASSGQGTNTEAFF. The CDR3 coding sequence is TGTGCCAGCAGCGGACAGGGGACCAACACTGAAGCTTTCTTT. The entire variable domain, with the rest obtained from reference TRBV9 and TRBJ1-1, is as follows: DSGVTQTPKHLITATGQRVTLRCSPRSGDLSVYWYQQSLDQGLQFLIQYYNGEERAKGNILERFSAQQFPDLHSELNLSSLELGDSALYFCASSGQGTNTEAFFGQGTRLTVV.

The rearrangement uses TRBV6-6 and TRBJ1-5; D gene unclear. CDR3 length: 16 amino acids. Trimming removed 2 bases from V and 6 bases from J, with 17 bases in between. Germline V gene data show CDR1 as MNHNY and CDR2 as SVGAGI (reference sequence). CDR3 loop: CASSYMRGRVAQPQHF. For the CDR3, the DNA is TGTGCCAGCAGTTACATGCGGGGAAGGGTCGCTCAGCCCCAGCATTTT.

This clone was picked up one time. This sample also contains other DNA sequences that code for the same CDR3. V usage is TRBV27 and J usage is TRBJ2-7, with D possibly TRBD1 on 6 matching bases. The germline V gene has CDR1 MNHEY and CDR2 SMNVEV (reference sequence). The CDR3 is 13 amino acids. The V end lost 2 bases, the J end lost 3 bases, and 8 bases lay between the germline ends. The CDR3: CASSLRGGYEQYF. The DNA for the CDR3 is TGTGCCAGCAGTTTAAGAGGGGGCTACGAGCAGTACTTC.

The CDR3 DNA sequence: TGTGCCAGCAGTTCGACAGGGTATGGCGATCAGCCCCAGCATTTT. Protein sequence: CASSSTGYGDQPQHF. The chain recombines TRBV27 with TRBJ1-5, with TRBD1 matching 7 bases. The CDR3 runs to 15 residues. Trimming took 4 bases from V and 5 from J; bases not matched to a gene: 8. From germline, CDR1 is MNHEY and CDR2 SMNVEV (reference sequence).

This chain links TRBV9 with TRBJ2-3; 8 positions match TRBD1. The CDR3 spans 15 residues. From germline, CDR1 is SGDLS and CDR2 YYNGEE. V shed 3 bases, J shed 0 bases, and the junction held 3 bases outside the gene matches. DNA for the CDR3: TGTGCCAGCAGCGCGGACAGGGCGAGCACAGATACGCAGTATTTT. Amino acids: CASSADRASTDTQYF. The full variable domain, with the rest looked up from reference TRBV9 and TRBJ2-3, is DSGVTQTPKHLITATGQRVTLRCSPRSGDLSVYWYQQSLDQGLQFLIQYYNGEERAKGNILERFSAQQFPDLHSELNLSSLELGDSALYFCASSADRASTDTQYFGPGTRLTVL.

This chain links TRBV7-8 with TRBJ1-2; the match to TRBD1 covers 8 bases. CDR3 length equals 16 residues. After removal of 8 bases from V and 4 bases from J, the junction contained 15 bases not matched to a gene. Germline V gives CDR1 SGHVS, CDR2 FQNEAQ. The CDR3 sequence: CASANPQGALFYGYTF. The CDR3 DNA sequence: TGTGCCAGCGCGAACCCCCAGGGGGCGCTTTTCTATGGCTACACCTTC.

This chain connects TRBV27 to TRBJ2-3, with a possible D match to TRBD1 (5 bases). Trimming stripped 6 bases from V and 0 bases from J, with 13 bases between. The germline CDR1 and CDR2 sequences are MNHEY and SMNVEV (reference sequence). The CDR3 runs 15 residues. The CDR3 DNA reads as TGTGCCAGCAGCCCGACAGTCGCTAGCACAGATACGCAGTATTTT. As protein: CASSPTVASTDTQYF.

Comments on this clone: The identical CDR3 is also encoded by other nucleotide sequences in the sample. This chain joins TRBV18 and TRBJ2-2; TRBD1 might be the D (6 bases). Trimming shortened V by 2 bases and J by 3 bases, and 7 bases separated the two germline ends. CDR1 is KGHSH, CDR2 LQKENI, per germline. The CDR3 loop spans 14 amino acids. This chain's CDR3 is CASSPGGYTGELFF. CDR3 nucleotides: TGTGCCAGCTCACCAGGGGGCTACACCGGGGAGCTGTTTTTT. The variable domain in full, completed from reference TRBV18 and TRBJ2-2, reads NAGVMQNPRHLVRRRGQEARLRCSPMKGHSHVYWYRQLPEEGLKFMVYLQKENIIDESGMPKERFSAEFPKEGPSILRIQQVVRGDSAAYFCASSPGGYTGELFFGEGSRLTVL.

In DNA, the CDR3 is TGTGCCAGCAGTTTACAGCGGGCCGCCTACGAGCAGTACTTC. Protein sequence: CASSLQRAAYEQYF. V is TRBV27 and J is TRBJ2-7, with D possibly being TRBD2 (6 bases). The length of the CDR3 is 14 residues. V was pared by 2 bases and J by 2 bases, with 10 bases between. Per germline, CDR1 MNHEY and CDR2 SMNVEV (reference sequence).

The CDR3 DNA is TGTGCCAGCAGCTTCCCGCGGGGGGGCTCCTACAATGAGCAGTTCTTC. Its protein is CASSFPRGGSYNEQFF. The chain links TRBV7-6 to TRBJ2-1; 9 bases are shared with TRBD2. Per germline, CDR1 SGHVS and CDR2 FNYEAQ. The CDR3 consists of 16 residues. The V and J ends lost 3 bases and 0 bases, in that order; junction bases with no gene match: 3.

This chain links TRBV7-9 with TRBJ2-2; D call uncertain. The CDR3 contains 15 residues. Trimming cost V 2 bases and J 0 bases, with 7 bases left between them. CDR1 and CDR2 (germline): SEHNR, FQNEAQ (reference sequence). The CDR3 sequence: CASSLTEANTGELFF. The DNA for the CDR3 is TGTGCCAGCAGCTTAACTGAAGCGAACACCGGGGAGCTGTTTTTT.

The chain couples TRBV6-1 to TRBJ1-1; 8 bases align to TRBD1. Germline CDR1 MNHNS, CDR2 SASEGT. This CDR3 is 14 amino acids long. Trimming cost V 6 bases and J 4 bases; bases outside gene matches: 7. The CDR3 sequence is CASRTRGQGTEAFF. For the CDR3, the DNA is TGTGCCAGCAGGACCAGGGGGCAGGGCACTGAAGCTTTCTTT.

The chain recombines TRBV6-5 with TRBJ1-2, with 9 bases that match TRBD1. V gave up 5 bases and J gave up 5 bases; unmatched junction bases: 6. The length of the CDR3 is 14 residues. Looked up from germline, CDR1 is MNHEY and CDR2 is SVGAGI. The CDR3 coding sequence is TGTGCCAGCAGTGGCGGACAGGGGAGGTATGGCTACACCTTC. Amino acid sequence: CASSGGQGRYGYTF.

This chain links TRBV19 with TRBJ2-2, with D perhaps TRBD1 or TRBD2 (6 bases each). Germline V gives CDR1 LNHDA, CDR2 SQIVND (reference sequence). The V and J ends lost 7 bases and 6 bases respectively, with 27 bases between them. The CDR3 spans 18 residues. CDR3 region: CASTPVRGRGVEAGELFF. In nucleotides, the CDR3 is TGTGCCAGTACCCCGGTGCGGGGTAGGGGGGTTGAGGCCGGGGAGCTGTTTTTT. Full variable domain (missing parts from reference TRBV19 and TRBJ2-2): DGGITQSPKYLFRKEGQNVTLSCEQNLNHDAMYWYRQDPGQGLRLIYYSQIVNDFQKGDIAEGYSVSREKKESFPLTVTSAQKNPTAFYLCASTPVRGRGVEAGELFFGEGSRLTVL.

The CDR3 is CASSSRGAYGYTF. The CDR3 coding sequence is TGTGCCAGCAGCTCGCGGGGGGCCTATGGCTACACCTTC. The chain employs TRBV11-1 and TRBJ1-2; perhaps TRBD1 as D (6 bases). The CDR3 totals 13 residues. V was cut by 4 bases and J by 4 bases, with 10 bases left in between. Looked up from germline, CDR1 is SGHAT and CDR2 is FQDESV (reference sequence).